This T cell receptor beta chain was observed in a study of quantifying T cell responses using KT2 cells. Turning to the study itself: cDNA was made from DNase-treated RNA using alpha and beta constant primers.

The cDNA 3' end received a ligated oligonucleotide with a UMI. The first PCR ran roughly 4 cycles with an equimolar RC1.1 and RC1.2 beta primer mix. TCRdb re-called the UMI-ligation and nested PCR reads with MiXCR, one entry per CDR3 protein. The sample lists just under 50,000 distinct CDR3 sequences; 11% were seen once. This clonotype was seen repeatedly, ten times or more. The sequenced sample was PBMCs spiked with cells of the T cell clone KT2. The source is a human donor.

As DNA, the CDR3 is TGCGCCAGCAGCCCCGGGACTTTCACAGATACGCAGTATTTT. Translation: CASSPGTFTDTQYF. The chain couples TRBV5-1 to TRBJ2-3; D possibly corresponds to TRBD2 (6 bases). Germline V gene sequence: CDR1 SGHRS, CDR2 YFSETQ. Trimming took off 4 bases at V and 2 bases at J, with 11 bases between the two ends. The CDR3 extends over 14 amino acids.